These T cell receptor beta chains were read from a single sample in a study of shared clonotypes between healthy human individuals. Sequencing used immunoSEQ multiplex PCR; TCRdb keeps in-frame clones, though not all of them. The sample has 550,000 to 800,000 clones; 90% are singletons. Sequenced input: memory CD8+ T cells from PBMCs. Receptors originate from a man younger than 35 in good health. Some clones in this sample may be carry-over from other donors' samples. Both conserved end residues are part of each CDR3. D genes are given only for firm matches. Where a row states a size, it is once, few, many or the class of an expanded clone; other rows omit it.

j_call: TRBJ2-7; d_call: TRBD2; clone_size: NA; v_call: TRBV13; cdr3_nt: TGTGCCAGCAGCTCCCGGACTAGCGGGAGTGTTGGCTACGAGCAGTACTTC; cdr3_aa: CASSSRTSGSVGYEQYF
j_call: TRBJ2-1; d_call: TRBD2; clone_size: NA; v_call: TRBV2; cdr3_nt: TGTGCCAGCACAACAGCTAGCGGAGGGTCCTACAATGAGCAGTTCTTC; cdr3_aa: CASTTASGGSYNEQFF
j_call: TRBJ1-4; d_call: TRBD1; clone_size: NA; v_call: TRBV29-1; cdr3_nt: TGCAGCGTTTCCTTGACAGGGAATAATGAAAAACTGTTTTTT; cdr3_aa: CSVSLTGNNEKLFF
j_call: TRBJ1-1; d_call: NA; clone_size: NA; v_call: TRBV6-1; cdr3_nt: TGTGCCAGCGGGGGATTTCCGGGGACTGAAGCTTTCTTT; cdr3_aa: CASGGFPGTEAFF
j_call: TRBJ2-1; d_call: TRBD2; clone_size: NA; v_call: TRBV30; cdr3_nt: TGTGCCTGGAGTTTGCATTTAGCGGGAACCCACAATGAGCAGTTCTTC; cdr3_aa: CAWSLHLAGTHNEQFF
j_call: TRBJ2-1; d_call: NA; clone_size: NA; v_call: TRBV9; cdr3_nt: TGTGCCAGCAGCGTAGGAGGGGGGTCGAATGAGCAGTTCTTC; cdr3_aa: CASSVGGGSNEQFF
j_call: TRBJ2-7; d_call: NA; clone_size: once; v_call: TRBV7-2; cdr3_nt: TGTGCCAGCAGCTTAGAACGAAGGGACGAGCAGTACTTC; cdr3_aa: CASSLERRDEQYF
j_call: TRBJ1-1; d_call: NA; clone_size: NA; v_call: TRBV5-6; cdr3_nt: TGTGCCAGCAGCTTGGCGGGGGCCACTGAAGCTTTCTTT; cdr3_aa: CASSLAGATEAFF
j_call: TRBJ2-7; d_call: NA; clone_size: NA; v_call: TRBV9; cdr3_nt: TGTGCCAGCAGCGTGATGCTAACAGGGCCCGAGCAGTACTTC; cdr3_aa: CASSVMLTGPEQYF
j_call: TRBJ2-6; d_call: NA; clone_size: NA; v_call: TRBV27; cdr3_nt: TGTGCCAGCAGTTCTACGACCGGGACGGTAAGCTCTGGGGCCAACGTCCTGACTTTC; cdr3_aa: CASSSTTGTVSSGANVLTF
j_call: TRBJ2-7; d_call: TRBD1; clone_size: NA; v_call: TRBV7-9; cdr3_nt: TGTGCCAGCAGCTCGGGACAGCTCCCAGGAAGCTTC; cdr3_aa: CASSSGQLPGSF
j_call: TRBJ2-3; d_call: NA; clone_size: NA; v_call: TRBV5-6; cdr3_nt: TGTGCCAGCAGCCCGGGTGGTTTGACTAGCACAGATACGCAGTATTTT; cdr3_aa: CASSPGGLTSTDTQYF
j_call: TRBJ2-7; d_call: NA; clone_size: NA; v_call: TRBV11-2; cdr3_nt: TGTGCCAGCAGCGACGAGGGTAGACCTAACGAGCAGTACTTC; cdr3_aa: CASSDEGRPNEQYF
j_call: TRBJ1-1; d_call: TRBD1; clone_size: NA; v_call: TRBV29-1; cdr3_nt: TGCAGCGTTGAAGATTTAGAGGGGGCAGGCACTGAAGCTTTCTTT; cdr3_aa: CSVEDLEGAGTEAFF
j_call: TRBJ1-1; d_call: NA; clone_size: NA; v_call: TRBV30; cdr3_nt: TGTGCCTGGAGCCGACCTCCCACTGAAGCTTTCTTT; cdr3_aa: CAWSRPPTEAFF
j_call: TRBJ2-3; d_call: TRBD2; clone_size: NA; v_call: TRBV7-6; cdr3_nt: TGTGCCAGCAGCTCAACTTGGACTAGCGGGAGGGCCATAGATACGCAGTATTTT; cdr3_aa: CASSSTWTSGRAIDTQYF
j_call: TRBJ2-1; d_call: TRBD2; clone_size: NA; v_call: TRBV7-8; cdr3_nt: TGTGCCAGCGAAGGATCGGGGGGCAATGAGCAGTTCTTC; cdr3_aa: CASEGSGGNEQFF
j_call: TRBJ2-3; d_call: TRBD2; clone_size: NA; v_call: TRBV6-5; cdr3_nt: TGTGCCAGCAGTCACGGACTAGCCCGCACAGATACGCAGTATTTT; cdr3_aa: CASSHGLARTDTQYF
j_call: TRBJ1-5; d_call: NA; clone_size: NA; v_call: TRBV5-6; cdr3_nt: TGTGCCAGCAGCTTTTGGGTTAGCAATCAGCCCCAGCATTTT; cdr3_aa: CASSFWVSNQPQHF
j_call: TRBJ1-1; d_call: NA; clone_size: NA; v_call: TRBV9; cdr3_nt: TGTGCCAGCAGCGTAGGTCAGGGTGGGGGCACTGAAGCTTTCTTT; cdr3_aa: CASSVGQGGGTEAFF
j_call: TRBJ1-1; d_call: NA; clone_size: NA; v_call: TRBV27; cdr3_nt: TGTGCCAGCAGTCCATATCGGGGAACGGTTGAAGCTTTCTTT; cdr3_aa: CASSPYRGTVEAFF
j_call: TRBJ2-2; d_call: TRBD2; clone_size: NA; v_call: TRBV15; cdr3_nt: TGTGCCACCAGCAGTGAAAACAGGGCGGGAGGGCATACCGGGGAGCTGTTTTTT; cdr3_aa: CATSSENRAGGHTGELFF
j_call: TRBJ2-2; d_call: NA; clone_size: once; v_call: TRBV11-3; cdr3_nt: TGTGCCAGCAGCTTTCACACAGGTGGCGTAACCGGGGAGCTGTTTTTT; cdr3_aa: CASSFHTGGVTGELFF
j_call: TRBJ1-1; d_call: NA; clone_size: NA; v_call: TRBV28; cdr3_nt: TGTGCCAGCACCCCATCCCTCATGAACACTGAAGCTTTCTTT; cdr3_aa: CASTPSLMNTEAFF
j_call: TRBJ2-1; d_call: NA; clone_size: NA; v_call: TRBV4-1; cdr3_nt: TGCGCCAGCAGCCAAGGCGTAAGCGGTGCTACCACCTACAATGAGCAGTTCTTC; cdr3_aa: CASSQGVSGATTYNEQFF
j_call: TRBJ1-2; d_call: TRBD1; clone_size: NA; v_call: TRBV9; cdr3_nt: TGTGCCAGCAGCGAACAGGGGTCTGACTATGGCTACACCTTC; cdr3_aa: CASSEQGSDYGYTF
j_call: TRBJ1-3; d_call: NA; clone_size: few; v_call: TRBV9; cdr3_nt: TGTGCCAGCAGCCCAGGGGCATCTGGAAACACCATATATTTT; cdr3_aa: CASSPGASGNTIYF
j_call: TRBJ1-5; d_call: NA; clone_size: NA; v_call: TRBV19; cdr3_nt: TGTGCCAGTAGTATCCGGGACACCAATCAGCCCCAGCATTTT; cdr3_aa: CASSIRDTNQPQHF
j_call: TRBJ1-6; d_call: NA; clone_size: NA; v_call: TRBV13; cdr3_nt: TGTGCCAGCAGCGAGGGGGGAGGTTCACCCCTCCACTTT; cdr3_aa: CASSEGGGSPLHF
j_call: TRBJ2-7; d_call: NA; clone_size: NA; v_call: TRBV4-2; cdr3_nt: TGTGCCAGCAGCCAAGTAGGCTTACCCGAGCAGTACTTC; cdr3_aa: CASSQVGLPEQYF
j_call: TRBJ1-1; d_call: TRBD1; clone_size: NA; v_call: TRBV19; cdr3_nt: TGTGCCAGTAGTCCACCGGACAGGGGGCGAAAGGAAGATGAAGCTTTCTTT; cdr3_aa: CASSPPDRGRKEDEAFF
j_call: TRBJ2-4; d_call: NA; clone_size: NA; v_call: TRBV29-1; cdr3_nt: TGCAGCGGCAGGGGTGCCAAAAACATTCAGTACTTC; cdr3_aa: CSGRGAKNIQYF
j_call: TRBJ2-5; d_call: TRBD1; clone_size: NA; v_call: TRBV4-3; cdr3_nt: TGCGCCAGCAGCCCCCGGGACAGGGGACAAGAGACCCAGTACTTC; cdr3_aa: CASSPRDRGQETQYF
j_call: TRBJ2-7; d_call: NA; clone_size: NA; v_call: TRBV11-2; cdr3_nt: TGTGCCAGCAGGGAGGGACGGTCCTACGAGCAGTACTTC; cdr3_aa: CASREGRSYEQYF
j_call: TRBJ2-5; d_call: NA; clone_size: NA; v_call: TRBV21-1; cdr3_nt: TGTGCCAGCAGCATCCCAGCGGGTGGGGGGAAGACCCAGTACTTC; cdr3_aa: CASSIPAGGGKTQYF
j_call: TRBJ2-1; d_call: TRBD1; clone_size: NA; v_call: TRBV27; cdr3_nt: TGTGCCAGCAGTTATGGGACAGCGATTGAGCAGTTCTTC; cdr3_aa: CASSYGTAIEQFF
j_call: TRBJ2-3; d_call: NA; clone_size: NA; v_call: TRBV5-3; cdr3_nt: TGTGCCAGAAGCCCCGGACAACCGGATACGCAGTATTTT; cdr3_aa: CARSPGQPDTQYF
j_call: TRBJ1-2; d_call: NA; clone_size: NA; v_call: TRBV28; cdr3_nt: TGTGCCAGCAGTTTAGATGAGGGGATTGGGTACACCTTC; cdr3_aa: CASSLDEGIGYTF
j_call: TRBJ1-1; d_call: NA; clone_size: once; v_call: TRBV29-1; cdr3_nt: TGCAGCGTTGTAGAGGGGTTGAACACTGAAGCTTTCTTT; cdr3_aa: CSVVEGLNTEAFF
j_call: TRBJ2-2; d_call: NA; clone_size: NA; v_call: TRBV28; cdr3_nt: TGTGCCAGCAGTCTACTTGGACAGAGGGGGTCCGGGGAGCTGTTTTTT; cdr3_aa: CASSLLGQRGSGELFF
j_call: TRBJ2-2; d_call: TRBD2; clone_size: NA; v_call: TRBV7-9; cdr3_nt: TGTGCCAGCAGGCCAGCGGGAGTCACCGGGGAGCTGTTTTTT; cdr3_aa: CASRPAGVTGELFF